The 26 T cell receptor beta chains listed next were all sequenced from one sample in a study of blood T cell repertoires in COVID-19. Some clones are missing from TCRdb's copy, which holds only in-frame ones; the method was immunoSEQ multiplex PCR. This table has 160,000 or so clones, 82% appearing once. Material for sequencing was peripheral blood. These receptors came from a woman aged 70 to 79 with acute or convalescent COVID-19.

The chain links TRBV7-2 to TRBJ2-7; 9 positions match TRBD2. CDR1 is SGHTA and CDR2 is FQGNSA in the germline V gene. V gave up 2 bases and J gave up 1 base; unmatched junction bases: 12. This CDR3 comprises 18 residues. In DNA, the CDR3 is TGTGCCAGCAGCTTACCCTTTACTAGCGGGTCGGGTTCCTACGAGCAGTACTTC. Protein sequence: CASSLPFTSGSGSYEQYF.

The chain couples TRBV11-3 to TRBJ2-2; TRBD1 matches 8 bases. Germline CDR1 and CDR2: SGHNT and YENEEA. The CDR3 runs to 15 residues. Trimming removed 4 bases from V and 0 bases from J; junction bases left unmatched: 1. The CDR3 is CASSSGQANTGELFF. CDR3 nucleotides: TGTGCCAGCAGCTCGGGACAGGCGAACACCGGGGAGCTGTTTTTT.

The chain has TRBV4-3 and TRBJ2-7; maybe TRBD1 (6 bases). Looked up from germline, CDR1 is LGHNA and CDR2 is YSLEER. This CDR3 has 14 amino acids. Deletions cut 3 bases from V and 5 bases from J, with 14 bases between. CDR3 residues: CASSQNRDVNEQYF. The CDR3 DNA follows: TGCGCCAGCAGCCAGAACAGGGATGTAAACGAGCAGTACTTC.

Only a few counts were recorded for this clone. This chain uses TRBV5-5 with TRBJ1-1; maybe TRBD1 (5 bases). The length of the CDR3 is 13 residues. V was shortened by 1 base and J by 1 base, with 5 bases between the two germline ends. Per the germline V gene, CDR1 is SGHKS and CDR2 is YYEKEE (reference sequence). The CDR3 spells CASSLTGNTEAFF. CDR3 sequence (DNA): TGTGCCAGCAGCTTGACAGGGAACACTGAAGCTTTCTTT.

The chain links TRBV19 to TRBJ1-1; TRBD1 aligns across 7 bases. The germline gives CDR1 LNHDA, CDR2 SQIVND (reference sequence). The CDR3 covers 20 residues. V gave up 2 bases and J gave up 0 bases; unmatched junction bases: 18. CDR3 region: CASSIQGGYGRGLMNTEAFF. CDR3 bases: TGTGCCAGTAGTATACAGGGGGGCTACGGCAGGGGCCTCATGAACACTGAAGCTTTCTTT.

The CDR3 protein is CAWVGDGYTF. The CDR3, as DNA: TGTGCCTGGGTAGGGGATGGCTACACCTTC. The chain combines TRBV30 with TRBJ1-2, with TRBD1 as a possible D gene (5 bases). The V end was cut by 5 bases, the J end by 6 bases, with 7 bases between. Germline lookup yields CDR1 GTSNPN and CDR2 SVGIG (reference sequence). This CDR3 spans 10 amino acids.

DNA for the CDR3: TGTGCCAGCAGCTTGGTAGGCGGCAACTCTGGAAACACCATATATTTT. Residues: CASSLVGGNSGNTIYF. V is TRBV7-2 and J is TRBJ1-3; D not certain. This CDR3 comprises 16 residues. The germline gives CDR1 SGHTA, CDR2 FQGNSA. V lost 3 bases, J lost 0 bases, and 12 bases lay in between.

V gene TRBV5-1 combines with J gene TRBJ1-2; 11 bases fit TRBD1. This CDR3 contains 18 residues. The J segment lost 8 bases and the V segment lost 0 bases, leaving 15 bases of the junction unmatched. Germline V gives CDR1 SGHRS, CDR2 YFSETQ. The CDR3: CASSLGRTGGASREGYTF. In DNA, the CDR3 is TGCGCCAGCAGCTTGGGCCGGACAGGGGGCGCCTCTAGGGAAGGCTACACCTTC.

The rearrangement joins TRBV5-1 to TRBJ1-4; D not certain. CDR3 length: 13 residues. Trimming shortened V by 3 bases and J by 10 bases, and 13 bases separated the two germline ends. The germline CDR1 and CDR2 sequences are SGHRS and YFSETQ. DNA for the CDR3: TGCGCCAGCAGCTCGGATATCGGAGGAAAACTGTTTTTT. This encodes CASSSDIGGKLFF.

This chain uses TRBV5-1 with TRBJ2-5, with a tentative D call TRBD1 (6 bases). In germline, CDR1 is SGHRS, CDR2 YFSETQ. Trimming took off 4 bases at V and 2 bases at J, with 15 bases between the two ends. CDR3 length equals 15 residues. The CDR3 nucleotides read TGCGCCAGCAGCGTTACCGGGACACCTCAAGAGACCCAGTACTTC. Protein: CASSVTGTPQETQYF.

The CDR3 coding sequence is TGCGCCAGCAGCTTGGGCCCCCGGGGATGGGAAGAGACCCAGTACTTC. Translation gives CASSLGPRGWEETQYF. The chain uses TRBV5-1 and TRBJ2-5, with a weak D call TRBD2 (5 bases). Germline values: CDR1 SGHRS, CDR2 YFSETQ. The CDR3 contains 16 residues. V lost 0 bases and J lost 3, with 15 bases in between.

This clone showed up many times. V gene TRBV15 combines with J gene TRBJ1-2; TRBD1 agrees at 7 bases. Germline V gene data show CDR1 as LNHNV and CDR2 as YYDKDF (reference sequence). The CDR3 extends over 16 amino acids. J lost 4 bases, V lost 4 bases, and 12 bases had no gene match. CDR3 region: CATSTTPGTASYGYTF. CDR3 DNA: TGTGCCACCAGCACGACACCCGGGACAGCGAGCTATGGCTACACCTTC.

This clone was seen a handful of times. The chain carries TRBV28 and TRBJ1-2; D ambiguous. Trimming removed 9 bases at V and 4 bases at J, with 9 bases between. The CDR3 is 11 amino acids. Germline loops: CDR1 MDHEN, CDR2 SYDVKM. The CDR3 coding sequence is TGTGCCAGTACAGTGGGCTATGGCTACACCTTC. Protein sequence: CASTVGYGYTF.

The rearrangement uses TRBV5-1 and TRBJ2-2; 7 bases line up with TRBD1. The CDR3 consists of 17 residues. Trimming at V came to 0 bases and at J to 5 bases, leaving 10 bases not matched to a gene. Germline values: CDR1 SGHRS, CDR2 YFSETQ. The CDR3 spells CASSLADRAQVTGELFF. The CDR3 bases are TGCGCCAGCAGCTTGGCCGACAGGGCTCAAGTTACCGGGGAGCTGTTTTTT.

The chain joins TRBV28 to TRBJ1-2; D unresolved. CDR1 is MDHEN and CDR2 is SYDVKM in the germline V gene. V was shortened by 2 bases and J by 2 bases, with 6 bases between the two germline ends. The CDR3 has 13 amino acids. The CDR3 DNA reads as TGTGCCAGCAGTTTAGCGGGGAACTATGGCTACACCTTC. Translated: CASSLAGNYGYTF.

The V call is TRBV18, the J call TRBJ2-1, with TRBD2 matching 13 bases. Germline V gene sequence: CDR1 KGHSH, CDR2 LQKENI. The CDR3 has 14 residues. V lost 6 bases to trimming and J lost 9 bases; unmatched junction nucleotides: 5. The CDR3 coding sequence is TGTGCCAGCTCCGGGACTAGCGGGACTTTTGAGCAGTTCTTC. It yields the protein CASSGTSGTFEQFF.

J is TRBJ2-7 and V is TRBV24-1; 8 bases agree with TRBD2. Looked up from germline, CDR1 is KGHDR and CDR2 is SFDVKD. J gave up 6 bases and V 5 bases, and 2 bases lay outside the gene matches. This CDR3 has 12 amino acids. The chain's CDR3 is CATSVAGGEQYF. As DNA, the CDR3 is TGTGCCACCAGTGTGGCGGGAGGCGAGCAGTACTTC.

In this sample, this clone turned up a few times. The V gene is TRBV6-2 or TRBV6-3, the J gene TRBJ2-5, with D perhaps TRBD2 (6 bases). This CDR3 comprises 13 residues. Trimming left V 4 bases short and J 13 bases short, with 19 bases between. Germline CDR1 and CDR2: MNHEY and SVGEGT. As DNA, the CDR3 is TGTGCCAGCAGTTGGTCTAGCGTTGAGGCCGCGTACTTC. It specifies CASSWSSVEAAYF.

J is TRBJ2-7 and V is TRBV15, with 7 bases aligning to TRBD2. V lost 3 bases, J lost 2 bases, and 7 bases stayed unmatched. CDR1 is LNHNV, CDR2 YYDKDF, per germline (reference sequence). This CDR3 contains 15 residues. The CDR3 DNA sequence: TGTGCCACCAGCAGGTCCGGGGGGTTAGCCTACGAGCAGTACTTC. As protein: CATSRSGGLAYEQYF.

The chain is built from TRBV29-1 and TRBJ1-1; possibly TRBD1 for D (5 bases). The ends were cut back, 1 base at V and 1 base at J, with 10 bases in the middle. The germline CDR1 and CDR2 sequences are SQVTM and ANQGSEA. This CDR3 is 14 amino acids long. CDR3 DNA sequence: TGCAGCGTTGAAGGGTACAGGAGGAACACTGAAGCTTTCTTT. Protein: CSVEGYRRNTEAFF.

This clone came up once. The rearrangement uses TRBV27 and TRBJ2-1, with unresolved D. The V gene lost 7 bases and the J gene lost 3 bases, with 10 bases spanning the gap. The CDR3 length is 13 residues. Looked up from germline, CDR1 is MNHEY and CDR2 is SMNVEV (reference sequence). CDR3 coding DNA: TGTGCCAGCAAGAGGTCGCTCTACAATGAGCAGTTCTTC. This gives the protein CASKRSLYNEQFF.

This clone is a singleton in its sample. The rearrangement joins TRBV7-2 to TRBJ1-2; D remains unclear. Germline V gene lookup returns CDR1 SGHTA and CDR2 FQGNSA. V shed 5 bases and J shed 4 bases, with 14 bases lying between them. The CDR3 contains 14 residues. CDR3 sequence (DNA): TGTGCCAGCAGCCCCCCCGTGTTTCCCTATGGCTACACCTTC. This gives the protein CASSPPVFPYGYTF.

This clone has just one count. The rearrangement uses TRBV6-6 and TRBJ1-1; 8 bases are shared with TRBD1. The CDR3 has 16 residues. CDR1 is MNHNY, CDR2 SVGAGI, per germline (reference sequence). V lost 6 bases to trimming and J lost 3 bases; unmatched junction nucleotides: 12. CDR3 nucleotide sequence: TGTGCCAGCAGACCACGGACAGGGTTTGTCGACACTGAAGCTTTCTTT. Amino acid sequence: CASRPRTGFVDTEAFF.

This clone appeared a few times. J is TRBJ2-1 and V is TRBV6-1; 9 nucleotides match TRBD2. V shed 2 bases, J shed 7 bases, and the junction held 18 bases outside the gene matches. This CDR3 is built from 19 residues. Germline lookup yields CDR1 MNHNS and CDR2 SASEGT. CDR3 in amino acids: CASSEILLMAGGFGNEQFF. The CDR3 DNA is TGTGCCAGCAGTGAAATCCTCCTTATGGCGGGGGGGTTTGGGAATGAGCAGTTCTTC.

The chain is built from TRBV7-8 and TRBJ2-1; D unclear. Looked up from germline, CDR1 is SGHVS and CDR2 is FQNEAQ. Between the trimmed V and J ends, which lost 4 bases and 3 bases, there was a span of 10 bases. This CDR3 is 14 amino acids long. CDR3 nucleotides: TGTGCCAGCAGCTCCCTAAGCTTCTACAATGAGCAGTTCTTC. Protein product: CASSSLSFYNEQFF. Based on the CDR3 plus reference TRBV7-8 and TRBJ2-1, the full variable domain is GAGVSQSPRYKVAKRGQDVALRCDPISGHVSLFWYQQALGQGPEFLTYFQNEAQLDKSGLPSDRFFAERPEGSVSTLKIQRTQQEDSAVYLCASSSLSFYNEQFFGPGTRLTVL.

The chain carries TRBV27 and TRBJ1-6, with D possibly being TRBD1 (5 bases). CDR1 is MNHEY, CDR2 SMNVEV, per germline (reference sequence). The CDR3 loop spans 18 amino acids. Trimming cost V 6 bases and J 2 bases, with 20 bases left between them. The CDR3 is CASRMTARSVPYNSPLHF. CDR3 nucleotide sequence: TGTGCCAGCAGGATGACAGCCAGATCTGTTCCCTATAATTCACCCCTCCACTTT.